These 25 T cell receptor beta chains share one sample of origin, sequenced in a study of CD8+ T cells in alopecia areata. It was cDNA, reverse transcribed from extracted RNA, that served as the sequencing template. TCRdb keeps only in-frame clones here, not all; method: immunoSEQ multiplex PCR. The sample has 65,000 to 70,000 clones; roughly 61% are singletons. Here the sequenced sample was CD8+ T cells sorted from blood, taken at week 0. These receptors originate from a human donor with alopecia areata.

The chain recombines TRBV7-6 with TRBJ1-1; D is perhaps TRBD1 (5 bases). V dropped 1 base and J dropped 6 bases, with 12 bases sitting between them. Germline assignment: CDR1 SGHVS and CDR2 FNYEAQ. The CDR3 loop spans 14 amino acids. CDR3 sequence (DNA): TGTGCCAGCAGCTTAGACGTTCGACAGTCTGAAGCTTTCTTT. This gives the protein CASSLDVRQSEAFF.

The chain recombines TRBV28 with TRBJ1-5; D unresolved. Germline V gene lookup returns CDR1 MDHEN and CDR2 SYDVKM. The CDR3 totals 16 residues. V gave up 3 bases and J gave up 4 bases, with 16 bases separating them. The CDR3 protein is CASSFLYQSGNQPQHF. CDR3 bases: TGTGCCAGCAGTTTTCTATACCAGAGCGGTAATCAGCCCCAGCATTTT.

The chain carries TRBV25-1 and TRBJ1-1; D gene uncertain. Trimming left V 2 bases short and J 0 bases short, with 10 bases between. Germline V CDR1 and CDR2: MGHDK, SYGVNS. The CDR3 has 15 amino acids. CDR3 region: CASSEDVGVNTEAFF. In DNA form, the CDR3 reads TGTGCCAGCAGTGAAGACGTTGGGGTGAACACTGAAGCTTTCTTT.

CDR3 in DNA: TGTGCCAGCAGTCCTCAGGGAAACCAGCCCCAGCATTTT. As protein: CASSPQGNQPQHF. The genes are TRBV28 and TRBJ1-5, with D possibly TRBD1 on 5 matching bases. V lost 5 bases and J lost 7, with 12 bases in between. CDR1 is MDHEN and CDR2 is SYDVKM in the germline V gene. CDR3 size: 13 residues. The full variable domain, rest sourced from reference TRBV28 and TRBJ1-5, is DVKVTQSSRYLVKRTGEKVFLECVQDMDHENMFWYRQDPGLGLRLIYFSYDVKMKEKGDIPEGYSVSREKKERFSLILESASTNQTSMYLCASSPQGNQPQHFGDGTRLSIL.

The CDR3 spells CASSLARLAGSWETQYF. The CDR3 nucleotides read TGCGCCAGCAGCTTGGCCAGACTAGCGGGCAGTTGGGAGACCCAGTACTTC. The V call is TRBV5-1, the J call TRBJ2-5; TRBD2 agrees at 10 bases. CDR1 and CDR2 from the germline V gene are SGHRS and YFSETQ. Trimming removed 0 bases from V and 5 bases from J; junction bases left unmatched: 10. The CDR3 covers 17 residues.

The rearrangement links TRBV29-1 to TRBJ2-1; D perhaps matches TRBD1 (6 bases). Germline V gives CDR1 SQVTM, CDR2 ANQGSEA. This CDR3 comprises 14 residues. The V and J ends lost 1 base and 0 bases respectively, with 7 bases between them. The CDR3 reads CSVEGGPSYNEQFF. The CDR3 coding sequence is TGCAGCGTTGAAGGGGGGCCCTCCTACAATGAGCAGTTCTTC.

This clone was counted between two and nine times. CDR3 region: CASSQILDRESEAFF. The CDR3 coding sequence is TGCGCCAGCAGCCAAATCCTGGACAGGGAATCTGAAGCTTTCTTT. The gene calls are TRBV4-1 and TRBJ1-1, with 8 nucleotides matching TRBD1. This CDR3 has 15 amino acids. V was clipped by 2 bases and J by 6 bases; unmatched bases: 8. The germline gives CDR1 MGHRA, CDR2 YSYEKL.

The chain recombines TRBV29-1 with TRBJ2-5; 10 bases match TRBD2. Germline CDR1 reads SQVTM; CDR2 reads ANQGSEA. The CDR3 consists of 14 residues. V lost 2 bases and J lost 5; bases outside the gene matches: 5. CDR3 sequence (DNA): TGCAGCGTTGAATTCACTAGCGGGATGGAGACCCAGTACTTC. Translated, it gives CSVEFTSGMETQYF.

The chain has TRBV2 and TRBJ2-7; the match to TRBD2 covers 9 bases. CDR1 is SNHLY and CDR2 is FYNNEI in the germline V gene. The length of the CDR3 is 15 residues. V was clipped by 3 bases and J by 3 bases; unmatched bases: 6. This CDR3 reads CASSEGTSSDYEQYF. The CDR3 DNA is TGTGCCAGCAGTGAGGGGACTAGCTCCGACTACGAGCAGTACTTC.

The rearrangement uses TRBV5-6 and TRBJ2-3; D is perhaps TRBD2 (6 bases). This CDR3 contains 12 residues. The V and J ends lost 4 bases and 6 bases respectively, with 9 bases between them. CDR1 is SGHDT, CDR2 YYEEEE, per germline. Written as DNA, the CDR3 is TGTGCCAGCAGCGCGGCGGGGGATACGCAGTATTTT. It specifies CASSAAGDTQYF.

This clone was counted between two and nine times. This chain links TRBV7-8 with TRBJ2-1; D not certain. CDR1 is SGHVS and CDR2 is FQNEAQ in the germline V gene. V was clipped by 1 base and J by 5 bases, with 3 bases between them. The CDR3 contains 12 residues. The CDR3 DNA reads as TGTGCCAGCAGCTTAGTCGACAATGAGCAGTTCTTC. Its translation is CASSLVDNEQFF. The full variable domain, completed using reference TRBV7-8 and TRBJ2-1, is GAGVSQSPRYKVAKRGQDVALRCDPISGHVSLFWYQQALGQGPEFLTYFQNEAQLDKSGLPSDRFFAERPEGSVSTLKIQRTQQEDSAVYLCASSLVDNEQFFGPGTRLTVL.

The genes are TRBV10-3 and TRBJ2-3; D may be TRBD2 (6 bases). In germline, CDR1 is ENHRY, CDR2 SYGVKD. V dropped 0 bases and J dropped 6 bases, with 10 bases sitting between them. This CDR3 has 14 residues. The CDR3 reads CAISESPSADTQYF. The CDR3 DNA sequence: TGTGCCATCAGTGAGTCACCTAGCGCGGATACGCAGTATTTT.

The chain combines TRBV27 with TRBJ1-1; D remains unclear. The V end lost 3 bases, the J end lost 5 bases, and 10 bases lay between the germline ends. CDR1 MNHEY and CDR2 SMNVEV come from the germline V gene (reference sequence). The CDR3 covers 13 residues. The CDR3 DNA sequence: TGTGCCAGCAGTTTTGGCGTTGTTACTGAAGCTTTCTTT. Residues: CASSFGVVTEAFF.

The chain has TRBV7-9 and TRBJ2-3; D uncertain. This CDR3 has 13 amino acids. Per germline, CDR1 SEHNR and CDR2 FQNEAQ (reference sequence). With 1 base removed from V and 2 bases from J, the gap between germline ends came to 4 bases. Here the CDR3 reads CASSLGTTDTQYF. CDR3 DNA: TGTGCCAGCAGCTTAGGAACCACAGATACGCAGTATTTT.

This chain connects TRBV27 to TRBJ1-1; 11 positions agree with TRBD1. Germline CDR1 reads MNHEY; CDR2 reads SMNVEV (reference sequence). The CDR3 is 15 residues long. The J segment lost 1 base and the V segment lost 5 bases, leaving 3 bases of the junction unmatched. The DNA of the CDR3 is TGTGCCAGCAGTCTAGGACAGGGGGCGAACACTGAAGCTTTCTTT. It specifies CASSLGQGANTEAFF.

The chain has TRBV4-3 and TRBJ2-3, with 10 bases that match TRBD1. Germline V CDR1 and CDR2: LGHNA, YSLEER. The junction had 9 bases not matched to a gene; V was cut back by 2 bases and J by 4 bases. The CDR3 has 17 amino acids. Here the CDR3 reads CASSQNPGQGLADTQYF. The CDR3, as DNA: TGCGCCAGCAGCCAAAATCCGGGACAGGGGCTGGCAGATACGCAGTATTTT.

Only a few counts were recorded for this clone. The V call is TRBV28, the J call TRBJ2-2, with 12 positions matching TRBD1. The CDR3 is 16 residues long. V was clipped by 6 bases and J by 6 bases; unmatched bases: 8. Germline values: CDR1 MDHEN, CDR2 SYDVKM. The CDR3 DNA sequence: TGTGCCAGCAGCCATGGGACAGGGGGCTTTTCCGGGGAGCTGTTTTTT. Translation: CASSHGTGGFSGELFF.

This clone is termed medium-sized (0.01 to 0.1%). Additional DNA sequences in this sample encode the identical CDR3. The chain uses TRBV27 and TRBJ2-7; D is uncertain. V lost 0 bases, J lost 3 bases, and 6 bases lay in between. The CDR3 length is 13 residues. Germline-derived CDR1 and CDR2 are MNHEY and SMNVEV (reference sequence). The CDR3 loop is CASSLSIGYEQYF. CDR3 DNA sequence: TGTGCCAGCAGTTTATCGATCGGCTACGAGCAGTACTTC.

Concerning this clone: This sample also contains other DNA sequences that code for the same CDR3. The chain links TRBV6-5 to TRBJ2-7; D possibly corresponds to TRBD2 (5 bases). The germline V and J ends were trimmed by 2 bases and 2 bases, with 7 bases remaining between them. The V gene's germline CDR1 is MNHEY and CDR2 SVGAGI. The length of the CDR3 is 13 residues. CDR3 sequence: CASSYGETYEQYF. The CDR3 DNA reads TGTGCCAGCAGTTACGGGGAGACCTACGAGCAGTACTTC.

This chain uses TRBV23-1 with TRBJ2-1; D remains ambiguous. TRBV23-1 is assigned to the ORF class and has an uncertain function. V gave up 4 bases and J gave up 2 bases, with 9 bases separating them. This CDR3 has 14 residues. DNA of the CDR3: TGCGCCAGCAGTCCGGACGCGGCCTACAATGAGCAGTTCTTC. It codes for CASSPDAAYNEQFF.

The rearrangement links TRBV19 to TRBJ2-1, with TRBD2 matching over 10 bases. CDR3 length: 15 amino acids. With V trimmed by 7 bases and J by 6 bases, 9 bases remained unmatched. The germline CDR1 and CDR2 sequences are LNHDA and SQIVND (reference sequence). The CDR3 DNA reads as TGTGCCAGTACCCTACTAGCGGGGCCCTTCAATGAGCAGTTCTTC. It specifies CASTLLAGPFNEQFF.

This clone was observed a few times. The V call is TRBV30, the J call TRBJ2-3, with 8 bases lining up with TRBD2. The germline gives CDR1 GTSNPN, CDR2 SVGIG (reference sequence). With 2 bases clipped from V and 5 bases from J, the junction kept 6 bases outside the gene matches. The length of the CDR3 is 14 residues. CDR3 protein: CAWSLGAGEDTQYF. The CDR3, as DNA: TGTGCCTGGAGTCTCGGAGCGGGAGAAGATACGCAGTATTTT.

This clone was counted a few times. The CDR3 loop reads CAWSPGLANIQYF. The CDR3 DNA sequence: TGTGCCTGGAGTCCGGGACTAGCGAACATTCAGTACTTC. The J gene is TRBJ2-4, the V gene TRBV30; 10 positions agree with TRBD2. The CDR3 is 13 amino acids. V trimming: 2 bases; J trimming: 7 bases; junction bases outside the gene matches: 2. Germline V gene lookup returns CDR1 GTSNPN and CDR2 SVGIG (reference sequence).

The table lists this clone with a count of one. The chain carries TRBV19 and TRBJ2-7; 7 positions match TRBD2. CDR1 LNHDA and CDR2 SQIVND come from the germline V gene (reference sequence). Losses at the gene ends were 10 bases for V and 4 bases for J; bases not matched to a gene: 10. The CDR3 runs to 13 residues. The CDR3 DNA reads TGTGCCACCTCAGCGGGACCTAGATACGAGCAGTACTTC. Its translation is CATSAGPRYEQYF. Full variable domain (remainder filled in from reference TRBV19 and TRBJ2-7): DGGITQSPKYLFRKEGQNVTLSCEQNLNHDAMYWYRQDPGQGLRLIYYSQIVNDFQKGDIAEGYSVSREKKESFPLTVTSAQKNPTAFYLCATSAGPRYEQYFGPGTRLTVT.

The chain carries TRBV29-1 and TRBJ2-3; D gene ambiguous. The CDR3 covers 10 residues. The V and J ends lost 6 bases and 6 bases respectively, with 7 bases between them. CDR1 is SQVTM, CDR2 ANQGSEA, per germline. Here the CDR3 DNA reads TGCAGCGTCGCGGCTGATACGCAGTATTTT. This sequence encodes CSVAADTQYF.